Shown below are 2 T cell receptor beta chains from a single sample sequenced in a study of cytomegalovirus exposure and HLA in healthy donors. 60 Vbeta and 13 Jbeta primers were used in PCR. Measured with immunoSEQ multiplex PCR; TCRdb has only the in-frame clones, and not every one. The sample has about 180,000 clones, approximately 72% seen once. The sample comprised PBMCs. These receptor sequences come from a female donor in good health and CMV-seronegative.

This clone was observed a few times. J is TRBJ2-5 and V is TRBV7-2; D possibly corresponds to TRBD2 (6 bases). The CDR3 length is 15 residues. CDR1 is SGHTA, CDR2 FQGNSA, per germline. Trimming stripped 5 bases from V and 2 bases from J, with 15 bases between. This CDR3 is CASSPQVREQETQYF. CDR3 bases: TGTGCCAGCAGCCCTCAAGTGCGGGAACAAGAGACCCAGTACTTC.

The CDR3 bases are TGCAGCGTTGAAAACAGGGGAGAGCAGTACTTC. The encoded protein is CSVENRGEQYF. V is TRBV29-1 and J is TRBJ2-7, with 7 bases identical to TRBD1. Per the germline V gene, CDR1 is SQVTM and CDR2 is ANQGSEA. The CDR3 is 11 residues long. Trimming at V came to 2 bases and at J to 7 bases, leaving 2 bases not matched to a gene.